The clone carrying this TCR beta chain was counted once. Antigen specificity is unknown. The source of the sample is a study of radiotherapy plus CTLA-4 blockade in lung cancer. General study results and limits: Reports state that early shifts in blood T cell clones, with interferon-beta, best predicted response. In blood, TCR clones derived from the tumor expanded after radiotherapy plus ipilimumab.

TCRdb's copy holds only in-frame clones and misses some; the assay was immunoSEQ multiplex PCR. The sample has tens of thousands of clones; 78% are singletons. The CDR3 consists of 18 residues. The V segment lost 4 bases and the J segment 2 bases; nucleotides outside the gene matches: 10. Germline V gene lookup returns CDR1 SGHNT and CDR2 YYREEE (reference sequence). V usage is TRBV5-4 and J usage is TRBJ2-6; 9 bases line up with TRBD1. Here the sequenced sample was peripheral blood, taken from a patient treated with radiotherapy plus ipilimumab. This sequence was found in a human donor with non-small cell lung cancer who had a partial response to radiotherapy plus ipilimumab. Some clones in this sample may be carry-over from other donors' samples. Written as DNA, the CDR3 is TGTGCCAGCAGCGACCCGGGACAGGGTTGGACTGGGGCCAACGTCCTGACTTTC. Translated: CASSDPGQGWTGANVLTF.